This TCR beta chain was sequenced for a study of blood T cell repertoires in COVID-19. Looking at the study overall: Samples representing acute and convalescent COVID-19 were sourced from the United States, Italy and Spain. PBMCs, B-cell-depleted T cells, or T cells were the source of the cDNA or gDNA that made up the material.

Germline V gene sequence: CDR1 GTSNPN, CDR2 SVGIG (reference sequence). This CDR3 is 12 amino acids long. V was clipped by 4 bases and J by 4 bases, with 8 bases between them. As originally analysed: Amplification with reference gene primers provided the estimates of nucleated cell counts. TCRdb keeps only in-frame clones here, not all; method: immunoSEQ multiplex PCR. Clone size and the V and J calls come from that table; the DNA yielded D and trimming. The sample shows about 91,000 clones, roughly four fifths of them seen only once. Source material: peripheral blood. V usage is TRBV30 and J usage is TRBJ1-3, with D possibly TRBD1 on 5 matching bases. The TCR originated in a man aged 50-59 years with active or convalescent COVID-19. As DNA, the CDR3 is TGTGCCTGGACCGGGGGGGGAAACACCATATATTTT. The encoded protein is CAWTGGGNTIYF. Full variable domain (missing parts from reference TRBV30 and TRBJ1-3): SQTIHQWPATLVQPVGSPLSLECTVEGTSNPNLYWYRQAAGRGLQLLFYSVGIGQISSEVPQNLSASRPQDRQFILSSKKLLLSDSGFYLCAWTGGGNTIYFGEGSWLTVV.